This is a list of T cell receptor beta chains from one sample in a study of blood T cell repertoires in COVID-19. Assay: immunoSEQ multiplex PCR; the TCRdb copy retains only in-frame clones and omits some. Among tens of thousands of clones listed, around 83% were seen once. The specimen was peripheral blood. Receptors were obtained from a woman of 80 years or more with acute or convalescent COVID-19. Both conserved end residues are part of each CDR3. Each record gives: CDR3 protein, V gene, D gene, J gene, clone size. A D gene is named only where the DNA matches it firmly. The size field is filled for only some rows; it gives once, few, many or a size class.

CDR3 protein: CASSYDSEAGQYF; V gene: TRBV4-3; D gene: NA; J gene: TRBJ2-7; clone size: NA
CDR3 protein: CASSSPGTGSYEQYF; V gene: TRBV6-5; D gene: TRBD1; J gene: TRBJ2-7; clone size: NA
CDR3 protein: CASSLFDRENFF; V gene: TRBV28; D gene: TRBD1; J gene: TRBJ1-1; clone size: NA
CDR3 protein: CASSLGWSGGDLYGYTF; V gene: TRBV7-9; D gene: TRBD1; J gene: TRBJ1-2; clone size: NA
CDR3 protein: CASSRDSSYNEQFF; V gene: TRBV7-3; D gene: NA; J gene: TRBJ2-1; clone size: NA
CDR3 protein: CASSQDWGAEYGYTF; V gene: TRBV4-1; D gene: NA; J gene: TRBJ1-2; clone size: NA
CDR3 protein: CASSFPSGNRSSYEQYF; V gene: TRBV28; D gene: TRBD2; J gene: TRBJ2-7; clone size: NA
CDR3 protein: CASSYLDSTYNEQFF; V gene: TRBV5-5; D gene: NA; J gene: TRBJ2-1; clone size: NA
CDR3 protein: CASSSTYQETQYF; V gene: TRBV12-3/TRBV12-4; D gene: NA; J gene: TRBJ2-5; clone size: NA
CDR3 protein: CASSRDRGNEKLFF; V gene: TRBV7-2; D gene: TRBD1; J gene: TRBJ1-4; clone size: few
CDR3 protein: CASTGVRRLSSYEQYF; V gene: TRBV10-1; D gene: NA; J gene: TRBJ2-7; clone size: NA
CDR3 protein: CASSTLGTSGRLNEQFF; V gene: TRBV28; D gene: TRBD2; J gene: TRBJ2-1; clone size: NA
CDR3 protein: CASSKGIFSLAQAYYEQYF; V gene: TRBV21-1; D gene: NA; J gene: TRBJ2-7; clone size: NA
CDR3 protein: CASSTVAGGYEQYF; V gene: TRBV28; D gene: TRBD2; J gene: TRBJ2-7; clone size: NA
CDR3 protein: CASSRPTGGRETQYF; V gene: TRBV5-4; D gene: TRBD1; J gene: TRBJ2-5; clone size: NA
CDR3 protein: CASSVGQVGEKLFF; V gene: TRBV9; D gene: TRBD1; J gene: TRBJ1-4; clone size: few
CDR3 protein: CASSQRAASYEQYF; V gene: TRBV18; D gene: NA; J gene: TRBJ2-7; clone size: NA
CDR3 protein: CASSGGQYTEAFF; V gene: TRBV9; D gene: TRBD1; J gene: TRBJ1-1; clone size: NA
CDR3 protein: CASSRPGLVQETQYF; V gene: TRBV28; D gene: TRBD2; J gene: TRBJ2-5; clone size: NA
CDR3 protein: CASSERAGDRGYTF; V gene: TRBV6-1; D gene: NA; J gene: TRBJ1-2; clone size: NA
CDR3 protein: CAISESNGGASAEQYF; V gene: TRBV10-3; D gene: TRBD2; J gene: TRBJ2-7; clone size: NA
CDR3 protein: CASSLVTAGGEQYF; V gene: TRBV28; D gene: TRBD2; J gene: TRBJ2-7; clone size: few
CDR3 protein: CASSLSGALGTEAFF; V gene: TRBV7-8; D gene: NA; J gene: TRBJ1-1; clone size: NA
CDR3 protein: CASSRDRGREQYF; V gene: TRBV30; D gene: TRBD1; J gene: TRBJ2-7; clone size: once
CDR3 protein: CASSQQGNYGYTF; V gene: TRBV6-6; D gene: NA; J gene: TRBJ1-2; clone size: NA
CDR3 protein: CASSEGGFGYTF; V gene: TRBV6-2/TRBV6-3; D gene: NA; J gene: TRBJ1-2; clone size: NA